The clone carrying this T cell receptor beta chain is a singleton in its sample. Its target is not known. TCR beta cDNA libraries had unique molecular identifiers. It was from roughly 1 to 10 million T cells that about half a million cDNA molecules came. One entry per CDR3 protein results from TCRdb running MiXCR on the PCR reads. The sample shows approximately 770,000 distinct CDR3 sequences, approximately 44% of them seen only once. The sample comes from a study of post-analysis software for immune sequencing data. Study-level background: In terms of disease course, relapsing-remitting, secondary progressive and progressive-relapsing multiple sclerosis were included. Study-level points and caveats: Patients carried four or five TRBV segments more frequently than controls did, and TRBV5-6, TRBV5-1 and TRBV20-1 were among them. Normalized Chao1 diversity was significantly lower in multiple sclerosis patients than in controls. The authors found that F measure strongly co-clustered same-batch samples.

This CDR3 is built from 16 residues. V was pared by 6 bases and J by 0 bases, with 16 bases between. The sequence came from a girl aged 5-17 years with multiple sclerosis. This sequence joins TRBV12-3 or TRBV12-4 and TRBJ2-3; D is possibly TRBD1 or TRBD2 (5 bases each). The sequencing input was blood. The CDR3, as DNA: TGTGCCAGCAGGGACTTAGACAGTTCTAGCACAGATACGCAGTATTTT. It codes for CASRDLDSSSTDTQYF.